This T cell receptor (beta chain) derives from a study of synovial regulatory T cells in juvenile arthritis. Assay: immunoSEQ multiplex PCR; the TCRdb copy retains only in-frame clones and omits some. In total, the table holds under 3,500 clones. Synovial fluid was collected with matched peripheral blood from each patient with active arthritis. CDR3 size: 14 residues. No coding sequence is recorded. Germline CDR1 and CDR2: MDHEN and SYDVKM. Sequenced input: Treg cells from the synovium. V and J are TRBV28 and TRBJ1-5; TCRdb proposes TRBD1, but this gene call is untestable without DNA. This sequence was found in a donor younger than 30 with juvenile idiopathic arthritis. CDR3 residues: CASSFGQGNQPQHF.